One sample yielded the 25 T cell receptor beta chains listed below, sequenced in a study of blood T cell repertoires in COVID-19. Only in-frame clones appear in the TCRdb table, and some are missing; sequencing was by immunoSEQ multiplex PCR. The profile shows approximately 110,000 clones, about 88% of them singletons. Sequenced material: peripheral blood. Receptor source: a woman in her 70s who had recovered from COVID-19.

The CDR3 nucleotides read TGCAGCGTTGGATTGGCCGGGACTAGCGATAATCGCAGGTTCTTC. Amino acids: CSVGLAGTSDNRRFF. The V gene is TRBV29-1, the J gene TRBJ2-1, with TRBD2 matching over 10 bases. CDR3 length: 15 residues. Germline trimming cut 4 bases from V and 15 bases from J; bases unmatched to any gene: 18. Germline CDR1 reads SQVTM; CDR2 reads ANQGSEA.

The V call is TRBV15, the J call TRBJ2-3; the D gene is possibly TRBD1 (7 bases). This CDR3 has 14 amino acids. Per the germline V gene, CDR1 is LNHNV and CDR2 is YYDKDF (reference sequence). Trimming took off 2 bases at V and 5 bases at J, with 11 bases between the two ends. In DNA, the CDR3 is TGTGCCACCAGCAGAAACCAGGGGGGAGATACGCAGTATTTT. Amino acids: CATSRNQGGDTQYF.

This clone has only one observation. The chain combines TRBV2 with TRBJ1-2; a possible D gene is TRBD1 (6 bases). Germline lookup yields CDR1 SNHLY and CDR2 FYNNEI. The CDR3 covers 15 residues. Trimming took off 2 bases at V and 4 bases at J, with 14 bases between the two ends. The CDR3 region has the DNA TGTGCCAGCAGTGAATTTGGGGGCCGGGGCTATGGCTACACCTTC. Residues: CASSEFGGRGYGYTF.

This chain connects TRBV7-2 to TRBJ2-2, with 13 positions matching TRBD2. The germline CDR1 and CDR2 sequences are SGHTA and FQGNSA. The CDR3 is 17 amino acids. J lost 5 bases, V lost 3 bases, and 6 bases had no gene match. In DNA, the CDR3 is TGTGCCAGCAGCTTGTGGACTAGCGGGGGAAGGACCGGGGAGCTGTTTTTT. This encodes CASSLWTSGGRTGELFF. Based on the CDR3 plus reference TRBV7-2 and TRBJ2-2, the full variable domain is GAGVSQSPSNKVTEKGKDVELRCDPISGHTALYWYRQSLGQGLEFLIYFQGNSAPDKSGLPSDRFSAERTGGSVSTLTIQRTQQEDSAVYLCASSLWTSGGRTGELFFGEGSRLTVL.

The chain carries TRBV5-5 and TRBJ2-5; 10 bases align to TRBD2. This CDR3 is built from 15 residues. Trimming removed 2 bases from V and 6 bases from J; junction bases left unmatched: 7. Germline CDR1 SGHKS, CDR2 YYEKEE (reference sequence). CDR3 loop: CASSFLAGEGKTQYF. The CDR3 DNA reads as TGTGCCAGCAGCTTCCTAGCGGGGGAAGGAAAGACCCAGTACTTC. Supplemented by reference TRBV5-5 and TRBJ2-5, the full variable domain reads DAGVTQSPTHLIKTRGQQVTLRCSPISGHKSVSWYQQVLGQGPQFIFQYYEKEERGRGNFPDRFSARQFPNYSSELNVNALLLGDSALYLCASSFLAGEGKTQYFGPGTRLLVL.

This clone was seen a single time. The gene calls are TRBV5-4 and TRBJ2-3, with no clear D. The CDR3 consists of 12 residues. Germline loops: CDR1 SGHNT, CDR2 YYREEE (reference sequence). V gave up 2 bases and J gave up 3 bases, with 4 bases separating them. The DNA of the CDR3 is TGTGCCAGCAGCTTAGAGACAGATACGCAGTATTTT. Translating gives CASSLETDTQYF.

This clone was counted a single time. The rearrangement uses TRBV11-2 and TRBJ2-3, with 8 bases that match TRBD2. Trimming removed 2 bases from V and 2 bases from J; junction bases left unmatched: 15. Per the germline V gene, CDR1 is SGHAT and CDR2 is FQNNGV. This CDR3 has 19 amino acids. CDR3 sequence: CASSLRFTSGRRDTDTQYF. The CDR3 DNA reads TGTGCCAGCAGCTTACGATTCACTAGCGGAAGGCGCGACACAGATACGCAGTATTTT.

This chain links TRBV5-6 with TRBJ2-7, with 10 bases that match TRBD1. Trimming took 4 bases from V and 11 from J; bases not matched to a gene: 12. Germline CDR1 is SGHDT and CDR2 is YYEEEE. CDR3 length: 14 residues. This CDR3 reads CASSPRTGGVLEYF. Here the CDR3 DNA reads TGTGCCAGCAGCCCACGGACAGGGGGAGTTTTAGAGTACTTC.

Here the CDR3 reads CASSPQQGGNQPQHF. In DNA, the CDR3 is TGTGCCAGCTCACCACAACAGGGAGGCAATCAGCCCCAGCATTTT. The chain joins TRBV18 to TRBJ1-5; D might be TRBD1 (6 bases). The V gene lost 1 base and the J gene lost 2 bases, with 9 bases spanning the gap. The CDR3 spans 15 residues. Germline V lookup: CDR1 KGHSH, CDR2 LQKENI.

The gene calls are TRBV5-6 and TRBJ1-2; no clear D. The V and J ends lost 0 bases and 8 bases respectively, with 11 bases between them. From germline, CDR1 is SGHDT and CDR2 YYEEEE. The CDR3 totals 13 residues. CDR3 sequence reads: CASSLEAGLGYTF. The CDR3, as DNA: TGTGCCAGCAGCTTGGAGGCGGGGTTGGGCTACACCTTC. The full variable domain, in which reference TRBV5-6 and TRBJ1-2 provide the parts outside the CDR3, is DAGVTQSPTHLIKTRGQQVTLRCSPKSGHDTVSWYQQALGQGPQFIFQYYEEEERQRGNFPDRFSGHQFPNYSSELNVNALLLGDSALYLCASSLEAGLGYTFGSGTRLTVV.

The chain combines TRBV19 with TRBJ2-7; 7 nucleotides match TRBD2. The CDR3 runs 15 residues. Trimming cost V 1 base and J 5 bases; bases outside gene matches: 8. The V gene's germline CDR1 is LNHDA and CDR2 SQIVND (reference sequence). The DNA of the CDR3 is TGTGCCAGTAGTATAGCCAGGACTAGATCTGACGAGCAGTACTTC. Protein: CASSIARTRSDEQYF.

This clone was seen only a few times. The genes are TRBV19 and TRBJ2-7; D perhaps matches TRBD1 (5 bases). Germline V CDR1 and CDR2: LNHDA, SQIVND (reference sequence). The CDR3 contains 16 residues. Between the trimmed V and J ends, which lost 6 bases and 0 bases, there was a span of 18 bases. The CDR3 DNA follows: TGTGCCAGTAGCCCCAATGGGGCCATGGGCTCCTACGAGCAGTACTTC. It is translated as CASSPNGAMGSYEQYF.

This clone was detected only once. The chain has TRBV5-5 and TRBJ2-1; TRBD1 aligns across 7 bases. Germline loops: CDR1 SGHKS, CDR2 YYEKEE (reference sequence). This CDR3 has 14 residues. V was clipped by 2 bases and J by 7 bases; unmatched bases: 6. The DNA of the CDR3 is TGTGCCAGCAGCTTCAGGACAGGACTTAATGAGCAGTTCTTC. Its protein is CASSFRTGLNEQFF.

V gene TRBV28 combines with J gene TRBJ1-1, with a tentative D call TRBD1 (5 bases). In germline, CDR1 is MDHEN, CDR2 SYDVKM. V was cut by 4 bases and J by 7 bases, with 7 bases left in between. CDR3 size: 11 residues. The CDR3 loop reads CASSWGGEAFF. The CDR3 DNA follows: TGTGCCAGCAGTTGGGGGGGTGAAGCTTTCTTT.

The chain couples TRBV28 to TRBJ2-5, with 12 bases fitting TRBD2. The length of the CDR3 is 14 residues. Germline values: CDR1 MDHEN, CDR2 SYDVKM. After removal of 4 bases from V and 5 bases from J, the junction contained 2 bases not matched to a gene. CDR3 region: CASSSTSGGETQYF. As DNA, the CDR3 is TGTGCCAGCAGTTCCACTAGCGGGGGGGAGACCCAGTACTTC.

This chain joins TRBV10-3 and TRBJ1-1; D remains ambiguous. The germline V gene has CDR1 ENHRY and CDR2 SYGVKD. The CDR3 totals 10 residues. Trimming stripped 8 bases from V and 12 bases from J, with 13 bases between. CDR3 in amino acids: CAISEGKTFF. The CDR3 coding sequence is TGTGCCATCTCAGAGGGAAAAACTTTCTTT.

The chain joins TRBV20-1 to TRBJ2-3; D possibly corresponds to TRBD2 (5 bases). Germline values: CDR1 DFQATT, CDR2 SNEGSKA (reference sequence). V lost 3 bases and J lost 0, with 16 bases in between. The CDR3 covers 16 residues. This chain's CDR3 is CSASRRAASSTDTQYF. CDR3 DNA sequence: TGCAGTGCTAGTCGGCGAGCGGCTTCTAGCACAGATACGCAGTATTTT.

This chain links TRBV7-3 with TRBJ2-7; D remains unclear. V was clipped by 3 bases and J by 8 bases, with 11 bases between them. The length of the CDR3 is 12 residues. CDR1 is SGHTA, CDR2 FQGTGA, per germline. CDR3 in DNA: TGTGCCAGCAGCTTTGCTGGTGCTAAGCAGTACTTC. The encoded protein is CASSFAGAKQYF.

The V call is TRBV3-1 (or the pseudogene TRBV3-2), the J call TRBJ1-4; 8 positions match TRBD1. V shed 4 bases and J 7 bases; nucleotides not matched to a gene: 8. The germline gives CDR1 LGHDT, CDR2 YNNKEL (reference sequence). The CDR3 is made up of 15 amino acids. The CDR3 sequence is CASSPPGQASEKLFF. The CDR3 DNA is TGTGCCAGCAGCCCACCGGGACAGGCAAGTGAAAAACTGTTTTTT.

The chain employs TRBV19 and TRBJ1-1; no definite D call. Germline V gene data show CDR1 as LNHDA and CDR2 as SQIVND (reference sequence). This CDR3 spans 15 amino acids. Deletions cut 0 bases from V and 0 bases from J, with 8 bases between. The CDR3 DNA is TGTGCCAGTAGTATAGAGGCAGTCATGAACACTGAAGCTTTCTTT. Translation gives CASSIEAVMNTEAFF.

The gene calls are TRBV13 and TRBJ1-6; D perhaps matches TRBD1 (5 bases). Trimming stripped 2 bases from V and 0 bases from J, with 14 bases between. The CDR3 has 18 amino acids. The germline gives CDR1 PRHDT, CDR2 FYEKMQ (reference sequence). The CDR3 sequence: CASSLRTPLSSYNSPLHF. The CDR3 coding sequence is TGTGCCAGCAGCTTAAGGACACCGCTTAGCTCCTATAATTCACCCCTCCACTTT.

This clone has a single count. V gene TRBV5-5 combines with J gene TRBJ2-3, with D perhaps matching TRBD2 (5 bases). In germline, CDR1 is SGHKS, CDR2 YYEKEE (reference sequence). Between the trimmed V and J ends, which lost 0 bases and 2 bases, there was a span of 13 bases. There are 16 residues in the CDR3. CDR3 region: CASSLGARAATDTQYF. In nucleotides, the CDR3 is TGTGCCAGCAGCTTGGGCGCGAGGGCGGCCACAGATACGCAGTATTTT.

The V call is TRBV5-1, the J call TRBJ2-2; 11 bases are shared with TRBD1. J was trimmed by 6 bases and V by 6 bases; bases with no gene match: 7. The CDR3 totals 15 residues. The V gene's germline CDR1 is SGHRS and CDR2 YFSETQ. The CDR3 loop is CASKAGQGDPGELFF. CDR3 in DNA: TGCGCCAGCAAGGCGGGACAGGGGGATCCCGGGGAGCTGTTTTTT.

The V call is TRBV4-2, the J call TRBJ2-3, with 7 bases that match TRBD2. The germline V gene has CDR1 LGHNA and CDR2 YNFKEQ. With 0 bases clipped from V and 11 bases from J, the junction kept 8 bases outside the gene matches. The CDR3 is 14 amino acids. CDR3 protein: CASSQDRTSWRQYF. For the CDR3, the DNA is TGTGCCAGCAGCCAAGATCGGACTAGTTGGCGGCAGTATTTT.

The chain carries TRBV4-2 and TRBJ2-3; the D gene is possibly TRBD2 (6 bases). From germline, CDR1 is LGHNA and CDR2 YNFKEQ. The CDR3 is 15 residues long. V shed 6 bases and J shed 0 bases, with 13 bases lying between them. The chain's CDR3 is CASSLTRGSTDTQYF. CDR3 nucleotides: TGTGCCAGCAGTCTCACCCGGGGGAGCACAGATACGCAGTATTTT.